This T cell receptor beta chain is from a study of CD8 T cells in Susac syndrome. Study-wide background: Treatment at blood withdrawal was none, corticosteroids, or intravenous immunoglobulin alone in Susac syndrome patients. General study points: The study conceded that its TCR sequencing and HLA analysis involved relatively few individuals.

In germline, CDR1 is DFQATT, CDR2 SNEGSKA (reference sequence). The ends were cut back, 6 bases at V and 4 bases at J, with 13 bases in the middle. This CDR3 has 12 amino acids. In the case of this clonotype: Its target is unknown.

With random hexamers, reverse transcription was performed on about 0.5 to 1 ug of RNA. Using its own MiXCR run on the immunoSEQ multiplex PCR reads, TCRdb lists one record per CDR3 protein. This sample has 55,000 to 75,000 distinct CDR3 sequences, with 90% to 95% found just once. Peripheral blood CD8+ and CD4+ T cells were profiled by TCR beta sequencing. In contrast to the negatively isolated CD8+ and CD4+ T cells, TEMRA cells were FACS-enriched. The receptor's source is a human donor with Susac syndrome. The J gene is TRBJ2-7, the V gene TRBV20-1; perhaps TRBD2 as D (6 bases). The material sequenced was CD4+ T cells from PBMCs. The CDR3 sequence: CSALLGLYEQYF. The CDR3 DNA is TGCAGTGCGCTTTTGGGACTTTACGAGCAGTACTTC.